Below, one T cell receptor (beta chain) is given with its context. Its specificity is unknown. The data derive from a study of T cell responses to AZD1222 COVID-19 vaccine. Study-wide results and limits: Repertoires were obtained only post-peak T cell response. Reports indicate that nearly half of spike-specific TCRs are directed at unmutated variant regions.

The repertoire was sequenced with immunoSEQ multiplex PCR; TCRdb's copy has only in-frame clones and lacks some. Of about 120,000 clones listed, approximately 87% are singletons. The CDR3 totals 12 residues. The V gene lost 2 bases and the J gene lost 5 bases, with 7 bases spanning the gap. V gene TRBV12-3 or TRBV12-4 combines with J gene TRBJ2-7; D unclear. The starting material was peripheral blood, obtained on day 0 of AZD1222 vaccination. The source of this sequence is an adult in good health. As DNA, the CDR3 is TGTGCCAGCAGTTTAACCCGAGACGAGCAGTACTTC. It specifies CASSLTRDEQYF.